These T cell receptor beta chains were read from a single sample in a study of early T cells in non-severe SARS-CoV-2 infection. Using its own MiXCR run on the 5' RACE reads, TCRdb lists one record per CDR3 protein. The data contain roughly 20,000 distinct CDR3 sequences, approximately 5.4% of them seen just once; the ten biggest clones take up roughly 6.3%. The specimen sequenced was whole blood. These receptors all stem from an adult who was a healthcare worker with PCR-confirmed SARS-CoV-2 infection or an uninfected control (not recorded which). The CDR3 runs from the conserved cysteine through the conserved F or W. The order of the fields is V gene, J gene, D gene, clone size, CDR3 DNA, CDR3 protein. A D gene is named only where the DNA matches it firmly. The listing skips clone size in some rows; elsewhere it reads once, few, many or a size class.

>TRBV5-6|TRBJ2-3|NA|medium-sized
TGTGCCAGCAGCTTGAGGAGGCCAGATACGCAGTATTTT
CASSLRRPDTQYF
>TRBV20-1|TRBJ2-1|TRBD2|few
TGCAGTGCTGAGGACAGGACTAGCGTTGGGGGGGAGTTCTTC
CSAEDRTSVGGEFF
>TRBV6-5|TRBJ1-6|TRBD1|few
TGTGCCAGCAGTGGGACAGGGGATTCACCCCTCCACTTT
CASSGTGDSPLHF
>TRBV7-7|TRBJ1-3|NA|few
TGTGCTATCCACGGTGACTCTGGAAACACCATATATTTT
CAIHGDSGNTIYF
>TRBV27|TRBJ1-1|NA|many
TGTGCCAGCAGTTTGAGGGGGTTGAACACTGAAGCTTTCTTT
CASSLRGLNTEAFF
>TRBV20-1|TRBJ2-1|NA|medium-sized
TGCAGTGCCACTCCTAGCGGGACAGGCAATGAGCAGTTCTTC
CSATPSGTGNEQFF
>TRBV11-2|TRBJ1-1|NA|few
TGTGCCAGCAGCTTAAATCGAGGCACTGAAGCTTTCTTT
CASSLNRGTEAFF
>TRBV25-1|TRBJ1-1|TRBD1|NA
TGTGCCAGCAGAGAGACAGGGGTGAACACTGAAGCTTTCTTT
CASRETGVNTEAFF
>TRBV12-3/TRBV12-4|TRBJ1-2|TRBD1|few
TGTGCCAGCAGTTCGACAGGGCCCTATGGCTACACCTTC
CASSSTGPYGYTF
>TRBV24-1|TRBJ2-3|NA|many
TGTGCCACCGCGCGGGACAGCACAGATACGCAGTATTTT
CATARDSTDTQYF
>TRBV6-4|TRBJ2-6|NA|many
TGTGCCAGCAGTGAAAGTTCCGGGAGCGGGGCCAACGTCCTGACTTTC
CASSESSGSGANVLTF